This entry features one TCR beta chain sequence. This entry belongs to a study of blood T cell repertoires in COVID-19. Study overall: Acute and convalescent COVID-19 samples came from the United States, Italy and Spain. Sources were T cells, B-cell-depleted T cells, or PBMCs; the material itself was cDNA or gDNA.

As originally analysed: Nucleated cell counts were estimated from reference gene primer amplification. Clones were sequenced by immunoSEQ multiplex PCR, and TCRdb holds only the in-frame ones, with some missing. V and J calls and clone size are as listed in that table; D and trimming were resolved from the DNA. The sample lists over 200,000 clones, around 84% occurring once. The CDR3 runs 13 residues. V was pared by 8 bases and J by 3 bases, with 4 bases of the junction left unmatched. Germline CDR1 SEHNR, CDR2 FQNEAQ (reference sequence). The sample comprised peripheral blood. The chain joins TRBV7-9 to TRBJ1-3, with 7 bases aligning to TRBD1. The clonotype comes from a woman of 80 years or more with active or convalescent COVID-19. CDR3 amino acids: CASSNRGGNTIYF. The CDR3 DNA follows: TGTGCCAGCTCGAACAGGGGTGGAAACACCATATATTTT.